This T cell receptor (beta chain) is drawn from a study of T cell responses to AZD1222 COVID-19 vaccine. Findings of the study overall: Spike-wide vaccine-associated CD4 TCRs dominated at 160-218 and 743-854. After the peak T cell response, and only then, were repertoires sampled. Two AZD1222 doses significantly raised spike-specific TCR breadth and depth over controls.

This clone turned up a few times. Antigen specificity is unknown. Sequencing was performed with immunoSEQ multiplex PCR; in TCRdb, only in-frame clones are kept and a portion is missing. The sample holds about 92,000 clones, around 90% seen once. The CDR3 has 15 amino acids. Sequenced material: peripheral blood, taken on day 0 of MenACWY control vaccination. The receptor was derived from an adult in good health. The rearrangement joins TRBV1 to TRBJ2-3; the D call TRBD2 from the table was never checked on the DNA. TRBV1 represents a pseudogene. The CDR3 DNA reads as TGCACCAGCAGCCAAGATAGTCCGTACACAGATACGCAGTATTTT. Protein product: CTSSQDSPYTDTQYF.